A single T cell receptor beta chain is shown here with its context. Enrollment of patients from Seattle took place during active infection, with longitudinal follow-up. This specimen belongs to a study of blood T cell repertoires in COVID-19. Looking at the study overall: Samples representing acute and convalescent COVID-19 were sourced from the United States, Italy and Spain. PBMCs, B-cell-depleted T cells, or T cells provided the cDNA or gDNA that made up the material.

How the authors handled the data: Amplifying reference gene primers gave estimates of nucleated cell counts. Assay: immunoSEQ multiplex PCR; the TCRdb copy retains only in-frame clones and omits some. V and J calls and clone size are copied from that table; D and trimming were computed from the DNA. The table shows 150,000 to 200,000 clones, with roughly 84% occurring only once. This TCR derives from a person between 65 and 79 years old with COVID-19, enrolled during active disease. What was sequenced was peripheral blood.

The chain's CDR3 is CASRLVEGVCSRNEKLFF. The CDR3 DNA follows: TGTGCAAGTCGTTTAGTAGAGGGGGTGTGTAGTCGGAATGAAAAACTGTTTTTT. V is TRBV12-2 and J is TRBJ1-4; the table's D call, TRBD1, has no DNA check behind it. TRBV12-2 is designated a pseudogene. The CDR3 is 18 residues long.